The rows below give T cell receptor beta chains drawn from one sample of a study of CD8+ T cells in alopecia areata. Only in-frame clones appear in the TCRdb table, and some are missing; sequencing was by immunoSEQ multiplex PCR. The table lists about 110,000 clones, 55% to 75% of them singletons. Sequencing input: CD8+ T cells sorted from blood. The source is a human donor in good health. Both conserved end residues are part of each CDR3. Fields, in order: D gene, clone size, J gene, V gene, CDR3 protein, CDR3 DNA. The D gene is left open where the match is weak. Expanded clones get a size class; other rows say once, few or many, or leave the size out.

>TRBD1|-|TRBJ2-7|TRBV7-9
CASSFGQGRGEQYF
TGTGCCAGCAGCTTCGGACAGGGGAGGGGCGAGCAGTACTTC
>-|once|TRBJ1-1|TRBV2
CASSDAGFNTEAFF
TGTGCCAGCAGTGATGCGGGGTTCAACACTGAAGCTTTCTTT
>-|-|TRBJ1-1|TRBV2
CASSDRQTTEAFF
TGTGCCAGCAGTGACCGACAGACCACTGAAGCTTTCTTT
>-|-|TRBJ2-5|TRBV2
CASTPGGWRGETQYF
TGTGCCAGCACCCCCGGGGGCTGGCGGGGTGAGACCCAGTACTTC
>-|few|TRBJ1-1|TRBV4-2
CASSPLREDTEAFF
TGTGCCAGCAGCCCCCTGAGGGAAGACACTGAAGCTTTCTTT
>TRBD2|-|TRBJ2-7|TRBV29-1
CSVEYRDRREHEQYF
TGCAGCGTTGAATATCGGGACCGGCGGGAGCACGAGCAGTACTTC
>-|-|TRBJ2-1|TRBV13
CASSLGGYNEQFF
TGTGCCAGCAGCTTAGGCGGGTACAATGAGCAGTTCTTC
>-|once|TRBJ1-2|TRBV6-1
CASSEVERGLSYGYTF
TGTGCCAGCAGTGAAGTCGAAAGGGGTTTGAGCTATGGCTACACCTTC
>TRBD1|many|TRBJ2-1|TRBV7-9
CASSFLGQGANDEQFF
TGTGCCAGCAGCTTTCTGGGACAGGGGGCGAACGATGAGCAGTTCTTC
>-|-|TRBJ2-2|TRBV11-2
CASTTGRSRGLFF
TGTGCCAGCACCACAGGTCGGAGCCGGGGGCTGTTTTTT
>-|-|TRBJ2-7|TRBV28
CASSPSWGRRSYEQYF
TGTGCCAGCAGTCCGAGTTGGGGCAGGCGCTCCTACGAGCAGTACTTC
>TRBD2|-|TRBJ2-3|TRBV13
CASSLRGGDPGDTQYF
TGTGCCAGCAGTCTGCGGGGGGGCGACCCCGGGGATACGCAGTATTTT
>-|-|TRBJ2-3|TRBV4-2
CASSQDPDRPPDTQYF
TGTGCCAGCAGCCAAGATCCGGACAGACCACCTGATACGCAGTATTTT
>TRBD1|-|TRBJ2-2|TRBV15
CATSTGTGYTGELFF
TGTGCCACCAGCACAGGGACAGGGTACACCGGGGAGCTGTTTTTT
>-|many|TRBJ1-6|TRBV7-9
CASSLDSISSYNSPLHF
TGTGCCAGCAGCTTAGATTCGATAAGCTCCTATAATTCACCCCTCCACTTT
>TRBD2|once|TRBJ2-2|TRBV7-9
CASSFLAGDENTGELFF
TGTGCCAGCAGCTTCCTAGCGGGGGACGAGAACACCGGGGAGCTGTTTTTT
>-|-|TRBJ1-1|TRBV7-2
CASSLGTEAFF
TGTGCCAGCAGCTTAGGGACTGAAGCTTTCTTT
>-|-|TRBJ2-3|TRBV27
CASSLAPPDTQYF
TGTGCCAGCTCCCTAGCCCCCCCAGATACGCAGTATTTT
>-|-|TRBJ2-3|TRBV4-1
CASSPRQPTDTQYF
TGCGCCAGCAGCCCTAGACAGCCCACAGATACGCAGTATTTT
>-|-|TRBJ2-7|TRBV4-1
CASSQEERAAYEQYF
TGCGCCAGCAGCCAAGAGGAAAGGGCCGCCTACGAGCAGTACTTC
>-|many|TRBJ2-1|TRBV6-6
CASSYEGAGNEQFF
TGTGCCAGCAGTTACGAGGGGGCGGGAAATGAGCAGTTCTTC
>-|-|TRBJ1-5|TRBV28
CASSFGQINQPQHF
TGTGCCAGCAGTTTCGGACAGATCAATCAGCCCCAGCATTTT
>-|-|TRBJ1-4|TRBV28
CASTEIVGEKLFF
TGTGCCAGCACGGAGATAGTGGGAGAAAAACTGTTTTTT
>-|-|TRBJ1-1|TRBV29-1
CSVGDAEAFF
TGCAGCGTGGGGGATGCTGAAGCTTTCTTT
>-|-|TRBJ1-2|TRBV9
CASRAPGRDYGYTF
TGTGCCAGCAGAGCCCCGGGGAGGGACTATGGCTACACCTTC
>-|-|TRBJ2-7|TRBV30
CAWSVPGVSYEQYF
TGTGCCTGGAGTGTACCGGGTGTCTCCTACGAGCAGTACTTC
>-|once|TRBJ1-2|TRBV9
CASSDGSDGYTF
TGTGCCAGCAGCGACGGGTCGGATGGCTACACCTTC
>-|-|TRBJ2-1|TRBV15
CATSGESYNEQFF
TGTGCCACCAGCGGGGAGTCCTACAATGAGCAGTTCTTC
>-|-|TRBJ1-2|TRBV29-1
CSVEDRGRSGGYTF
TGCAGCGTTGAAGATCGGGGCCGCTCCGGTGGCTACACCTTC
>-|-|TRBJ2-2|TRBV29-1
CSAPRDNTGELFF
TGCAGCGCCCCGAGGGACAACACCGGGGAGCTGTTTTTT
>-|-|TRBJ2-7|TRBV15
CATRPGGGEQYF
TGTGCCACCAGACCGGGTGGGGGGGAGCAGTACTTC
>-|once|TRBJ1-2|TRBV2
CASSPPLSGAYGYTF
TGTGCCAGCAGCCCGCCCCTGTCTGGAGCCTATGGCTACACCTTC
>TRBD2|-|TRBJ2-7|TRBV13
CASSLGSGALSYEQYF
TGTGCCAGCAGCTTAGGGAGCGGGGCCCTATCCTACGAGCAGTACTTC
>-|few|TRBJ1-1|TRBV4-3
CASSQGFRTAAFF
TGCGCCAGCAGCCAAGGGTTCAGGACGGCCGCTTTCTTT
>-|few|TRBJ1-1|TRBV7-2
CASSLVAGTMNTEAFF
TGTGCCAGCAGCTTAGTCGCAGGGACCATGAACACTGAAGCTTTCTTT
>-|-|TRBJ2-5|TRBV11-2
CASSLFRGGETQYF
TGTGCCAGCAGCTTATTTCGGGGTGGAGAGACCCAGTACTTC
>TRBD2|-|TRBJ2-3|TRBV25-1
CASSLVAGTADTQYF
TGTGCCAGCAGTTTGGTAGCGGGGACCGCAGATACGCAGTATTTT
>-|once|TRBJ1-2|TRBV4-3
CASSQDRSVNYGYTF
TGCGCCAGCAGCCAAGATAGGTCAGTTAACTATGGCTACACCTTC
>-|-|TRBJ2-5|TRBV25-1
CASKAGVTQYF
TGTGCCAGCAAAGCCGGCGTGACCCAGTACTTC
>-|-|TRBJ2-1|TRBV7-6
CASSFGPGNEQFF
TGTGCCAGCAGCTTCGGTCCGGGGAATGAGCAGTTCTTC
>-|-|TRBJ2-3|TRBV6-5
CASSYGDYTDTQYF
TGTGCCAGCAGTTACGGAGACTACACAGATACGCAGTATTTT
>-|few|TRBJ2-5|TRBV11-2
CASSLGYGRQETQYF
TGTGCCAGCAGCTTAGGGTATGGCAGACAAGAGACCCAGTACTTC
>-|-|TRBJ2-1|TRBV19
CASSIRRSVPENEQFF
TGTGCCAGTAGTATAAGGCGGTCCGTGCCTGAGAATGAGCAGTTCTTC
>-|few|TRBJ1-1|TRBV5-1
CASSDPDTGMNTEAFF
TGCGCCAGCAGCGACCCTGACACAGGGATGAACACTGAAGCTTTCTTT
>-|-|TRBJ2-2|TRBV7-9
CASSPGGRDNTGELFF
TGTGCCAGCAGCCCGGGGGGCAGGGACAACACCGGGGAGCTGTTTTTT
>-|-|TRBJ2-7|TRBV28
CASSSSFTSYEQYF
TGTGCCAGCAGTTCCTCATTCACGTCCTACGAGCAGTACTTC
>-|-|TRBJ1-1|TRBV6-5
CASSYRVFQVNTEAFF
TGTGCCAGCAGTTACAGGGTTTTCCAAGTGAACACTGAAGCTTTCTTT
>TRBD1|-|TRBJ2-1|TRBV30
CAWSLGQGGSNEQFF
TGTGCCTGGAGCTTGGGACAGGGGGGGAGCAATGAGCAGTTCTTC
>-|-|TRBJ2-2|TRBV2
CASSDSTETGELFF
TGTGCCAGCAGTGATTCGACAGAAACCGGGGAGCTGTTTTTT
>-|-|TRBJ2-3|TRBV28
CASSSQGGTDTQYF
TGTGCCAGCAGTTCACAGGGTGGCACAGATACGCAGTATTTT
>TRBD2|few|TRBJ2-5|TRBV7-9
CASDGTSGIQETQYF
TGTGCCAGCGACGGGACTAGCGGCATCCAAGAGACCCAGTACTTC
>TRBD2|-|TRBJ2-1|TRBV5-4
CASSEARGGHNEQFF
TGTGCCAGCAGTGAAGCGCGGGGGGGCCACAATGAGCAGTTCTTC
>TRBD2|-|TRBJ2-5|TRBV7-8
CASEAGPRETQYF
TGTGCCAGCGAAGCGGGGCCGCGGGAGACCCAGTACTTC
>TRBD2|-|TRBJ2-5|TRBV7-6
CASSLPQGGLAGQETQYF
TGTGCCAGCAGCTTACCACAAGGGGGACTAGCGGGGCAAGAGACCCAGTACTTC
>-|-|TRBJ2-3|TRBV5-6
CASSLGRRTDTQYF
TGTGCCAGCAGCTTAGGCAGGCGCACAGATACGCAGTATTTT
>-|few|TRBJ1-1|TRBV29-1
CSVPSPTGTEAFF
TGCAGCGTTCCTAGCCCAACTGGGACTGAAGCTTTCTTT